The text below deals with one T cell receptor beta chain. With 4 bases removed from V and 1 base from J, the gap between germline ends came to 7 bases. Germline loops: CDR1 ENHRY, CDR2 SYGVKD. The CDR3 runs to 13 residues. The method was immunoSEQ multiplex PCR; TCRdb's version includes in-frame clones alone and lacks a portion of them. This sample has about 98,000 clones, with 79% found just once. The sample is drawn from a study of control samples from healthy donors and cancer patients. The rearrangement uses TRBV10-3 and TRBJ1-2; D call uncertain. The source is a woman between 25 and 40 years old in good health. The sequenced material came from blood. The CDR3 DNA is TGTGCCATCAGTGGAGACCTTAACTATGGCTACACCTTC. It encodes CAISGDLNYGYTF.